The source of this T cell receptor beta chain is a study of cytomegalovirus exposure and HLA in healthy donors (TCRdb year 2017). Context from the whole study: In an earlier analysis of under 600 of the donors, roughly 300 Gb of sequence data and 90 million to 120 million unique TCR beta sequences from about 180 million T cells were reported. An early release that covered fewer than 750 HLA-typed donors contained about 290 gigabases of sequencing data and tens of millions of unique TCR sequences. Among the roughly 390 genotyped donors, around 81% belonged to the genetic ancestry cluster associated with self-reported Caucasian donors. The study aimed to test whether signatures of past pathogen exposure could be identified by cataloging public T cell receptors. The study profiled the T cell repertoires of fewer than 850 subjects by immunosequencing and related them to cytomegalovirus serostatus. Besides the first cohort of under 700 subjects, a separate validation cohort made up of over 95 different subjects was used. To predict cytomegalovirus infection status, the study combined high-throughput TCR immunosequencing, statistical association of individual TCRs with disease status, and machine learning. A later analysis re-examined previously published TCR beta repertoires from around 670 donors and added high-resolution HLA genotyping to investigate patterns of TCR occurrence. In the later analysis, no new phenotypic data were used to find candidate immune exposures; instead, reliance was placed on TCR beta sequences and their occurrence across donors. To decide whether each TCR beta V gene segment behaved as functional or pseudogenic, an earlier analysis of some 540 of the donors relied on high-throughput TCR beta sequencing. Donor age, sex, ethnicity and CMV serostatus were collected together with the repertoire data. A later genetic analysis used genome-wide SNP genotypes for about 65% of the 666 donors, treating that subset as a discovery cohort. All discovery cohort repertoires had been generated on a single sequencing platform. HLA typing covered class I and class II loci at four-digit resolution. Typing coverage differed by locus: A, B, C, DRB1 and DQB1 were typed in about 620-640 donors, DQA1 in 522, DPA1 in 606, and DPB1 in 400 to 490. Because of strong linkage in the cohort, four to six DR-DQ haplotypes were treated as single units for association and clustering. On average, approximately 250,000 unique TCR beta nucleotide sequences were sequenced per donor among a few hundred genotyped donors of the cohort, with roughly 18% of those sequences being non-productive. Summary of the overall study and its limitations: A later analysis found that most CMV-associated TCR beta chains appeared HLA-restricted, with HLA associations seemingly driven largely by CMV exposure. CMV serostatus was the only immune exposure information available for the cohort. In a later genetic analysis, a missense DCLRE1C variant was associated with V-gene and J-gene trimming of TCR beta chains, and the association was replicated in an independent cohort. A later analysis found that HLA-associated TCR beta chains were more clonally expanded and had lower generation probabilities than equally common non-associated chains. In a later analysis, about 17,000 TCR beta sequences were associated with specific HLA alleles at a false discovery rate of 0.05. The presence/absence analyses assumed that sequencing depth was roughly uniform across donors, and that assumption may not be true. A cluster of highly shared sequence variants was judged likely to represent a technical artifact of the sequencing pipeline. Broadly in line with IMGT annotations, most TCR beta V segments showed up in productive rearrangements about 87% or about 30% of the time in an earlier analysis of several hundred of the donors. Most TCR sequences were seen in very few donors, while some public TCRs were found in many individuals. According to the authors, the approach could potentially be generalized to other disease states and immunological phenotypes. Correlated functional status among segregating V segments might reflect linkage disequilibrium, but an unknown experimental factor could not be ruled out. Some IMGT-functional V segments, including TRBV6-2 and TRBV6-3, could not be told apart with the 87-base-pair reads, so those segments were excluded. A later analysis reported that several top co-occurrence clusters appeared linked to parvovirus B19, influenza, CMV and Epstein-Barr virus. Cytomegalovirus status was reported to be diagnosed by the classifier with high specificity and sensitivity in both the original and validation cohorts. A further reported finding was that TCR beta sequences accurately predicted the HLA-A and HLA-B alleles for most subjects in the first cohort. Only TCR beta chains were sequenced in this cohort, and the absence of alpha or paired-chain data limited detectable features. The study listed 164 TCR beta chains as associated with cytomegalovirus. Strong co-occurrence of HLA alleles, especially DR and DQ, made assigning TCR associations to individual alleles difficult. A later genetic analysis reported fewer N-insertions in productive TCRs among donors in an Asian-associated ancestry cluster than the roughly 700-donor mean. A few of the identified cytomegalovirus-associated TCR beta chains were confirmed in vitro to be specific for cytomegalovirus antigens. According to a later analysis, TCR association rates differed among HLA loci, with DRB1 alleles showing the most associated TCRs and HLA-C alleles showing the fewest. Because HLA typing was unavailable for some donors at each locus, only the typed subset was used in association tests. Because counts were too low, about 18 rarely observed V segments, including chromosome 9 orphons, were left out of the earlier analysis of some 640 of the donors.

The library was obtained by the immunoSEQ multiplex PCR assay. The multiplex PCR relied on a mix of 60 forward primers for TCR Vbeta segments and 13 reverse primers for TCR Jbeta segments. Amplification of the CDR3 region of rearranged TCR beta genes was performed with a multiplex PCR assay on genomic DNA. The amplified TCR beta libraries were sequenced on the Illumina HiSeq System as 87-base-pair reads. On the authors' methods: Across the 500 to 850 repertoires, a later analysis counted 80 million or so unique TCR beta chains, around 11 million of which were shared by at least two donors. To remove PCR and sequencing errors, raw reads were error-corrected and collapsed into unique sequences using a nearest-neighbor algorithm that merged closely related sequences. V, D and J gene segments were assigned by aligning CDR3 sequences to IMGT reference sequences. For a sequence to be retained, a match of at least six nucleotides to both a V gene segment and a J gene segment was required. Rearrangements were classified as productive when the CDR3 lacked stop codons and remained in frame with V and J, and all other rearrangements were classified as non-productive. CDR3 was defined by IMGT convention, running from the second conserved V-encoded cysteine to the conserved J-encoded phenylalanine. The earlier analysis of a few hundred of the donors excluded sequences that lacked an unambiguous match to a single V gene segment. An earlier analysis of several hundred of the donors classified V segments as functional when productive rearrangements were above 56.7% and as segregating when the standard deviation between donors was above 5%. A statistical classification framework was built to diagnose cytomegalovirus status from the catalog of TCR beta chain sequences. A later analysis assigned V and J genes by comparing TCR nucleotide sequences with IMGT/GENE-DB human TR gene sequences. In a later analysis, CDR3 sequences and most-parsimonious VDJ recombination scenarios were assigned using the TCRdist pipeline. In a later analysis, each TCR beta chain was defined by its CDR3 amino acid sequence together with its V-gene family, and reads lacking a unique V-gene family were excluded. As a way to deal with suspected cross-contamination and a sequencing artifact, a later analysis dropped 592 nucleotide sequences that were highly shared and had low generation probability. For each public chain, a later analysis derived a clonal expansion index from normalized ranks of inferred template counts within each repertoire. In a later analysis, generation probabilities were computed with a VDJ recombination model fitted to out-of-frame rearrangements, and the resulting probabilities were checked against IGoR. A later analysis scored TCR-TCR, TCR-HLA and TCR-CMV co-occurrence with hypergeometric tests, applying a repertoire-size bias correction to TCR pairs. A later analysis estimated false discovery rates by permuting HLA or CMV assignments 20 times. In a later analysis, co-occurring TCRs were grouped using DBSCAN, and TCRdist sequence similarity was added for clustering within HLA-allele-positive subsets. Co-occurrence clustering excluded repertoires with fewer than 30,000 or more than 120,000 public chains, plus five with anomalous nucleotide sharing. TCRdb limited this immuneACCESS table to in-frame rearrangements with V and J called. A share of clones is missing; checked studies link under half to unresolved V genes, and the rest is unexplained. V, J and clone size are those of that table, while D and trimming were read from the DNA. For this sample the table gives over 150,000 clones, of which approximately 80% were detected only once. Clones ranked in the top ten supply approximately 7% of the sample.

Trimming takes 4 bases off V and 9 bases off J; junction bases not matched to a gene: 8. Reading the germline V gene gives CDR1 SGHNT and CDR2 YENEEA. Counted from cysteine to phenylalanine, this CDR3 has 16 amino acids. Kept here is only the CDR3 DNA, which spans 48 bases and is read in frame from base 1. The cohort comprised fewer than 750 healthy bone marrow donors. Cohort members were all nominally healthy when sampled, although unrecorded immune exposures were likely present. The donor was CMV seropositive and belonged to the group of more than 250 seropositive cohort members. A peripheral blood sample was collected from each donor, and TCR beta sequencing was performed on peripheral blood mononuclear cells. The Qiagen DNeasy Blood Extraction Kit was used to extract genomic DNA from the blood cell samples. Of note for this clone: Its recognized antigen is unknown. Base-call qualities are not available, and no considerably larger clone is one nucleotide away.

This TCR derives from a woman aged 30 to 39 in good health and CMV-seropositive. Sample: PBMCs. The sequence joins TRBV11-3 to TRBJ2-1; TRBD2 agrees with 14 junctional bases. DNA sequence: TGTGCCAGCAGCTCACGACTAGCGGGGGGGCAGGGTGAGCAGTTCTTC. This gives the protein CASSSRLAGGQGEQFF. The variable domain in full, with residues beyond the CDR3 obtained from the reference TRBV11-3 and TRBJ2-1 genes, is EAGVVQSPRYKIIEKKQPVAFWCNPISGHNTLYWYLQNLGQGPELLIRYENEEAVDDSQLPKDRFSAERLKGVDSTLKIQPAELGDSAVYLCASSSRLAGGQGEQFFGPGTRLTVL.